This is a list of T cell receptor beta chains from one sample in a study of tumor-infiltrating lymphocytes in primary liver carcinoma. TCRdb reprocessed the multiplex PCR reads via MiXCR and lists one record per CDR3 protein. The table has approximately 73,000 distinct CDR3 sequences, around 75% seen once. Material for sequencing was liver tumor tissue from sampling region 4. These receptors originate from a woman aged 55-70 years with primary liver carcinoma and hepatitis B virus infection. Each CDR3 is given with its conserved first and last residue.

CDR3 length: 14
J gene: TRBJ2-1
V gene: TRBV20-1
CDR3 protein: CSANPRGLYNEQFF

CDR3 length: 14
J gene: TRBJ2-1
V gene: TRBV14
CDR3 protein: CVSSQALAGNEQFF

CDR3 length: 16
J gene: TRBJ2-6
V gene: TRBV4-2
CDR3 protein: CASSQQRGSGANVLTF

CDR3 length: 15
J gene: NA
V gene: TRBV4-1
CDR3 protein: CASSREGGLVLGQYF

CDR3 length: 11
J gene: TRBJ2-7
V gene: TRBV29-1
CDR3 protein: CSVGGGSEQYF

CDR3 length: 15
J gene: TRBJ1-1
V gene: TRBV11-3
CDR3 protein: CASSSPLGMNTEAFF

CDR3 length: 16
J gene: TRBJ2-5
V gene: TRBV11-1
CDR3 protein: CASSLGLDASLETQYF

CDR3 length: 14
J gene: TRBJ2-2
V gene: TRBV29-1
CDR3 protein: CSVQLGGFTGKLFF

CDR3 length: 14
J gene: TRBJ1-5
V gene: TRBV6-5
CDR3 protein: CGSSRRQGNQPQLF

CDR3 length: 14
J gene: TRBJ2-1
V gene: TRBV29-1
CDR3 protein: CSVKQTSGLNEQFF

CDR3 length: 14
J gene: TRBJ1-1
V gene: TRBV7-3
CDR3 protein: CASSLRPGDTEAFF

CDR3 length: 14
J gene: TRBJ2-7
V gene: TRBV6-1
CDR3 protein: CASSETFGGYEQYF

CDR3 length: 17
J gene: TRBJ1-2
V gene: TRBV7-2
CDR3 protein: CASSADSGQGVNYGYTF

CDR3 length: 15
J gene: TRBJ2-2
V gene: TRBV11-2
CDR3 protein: CTSSPPQGPTGELFF

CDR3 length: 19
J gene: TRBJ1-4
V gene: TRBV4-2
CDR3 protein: CASSRGQKLADATNEKLFF

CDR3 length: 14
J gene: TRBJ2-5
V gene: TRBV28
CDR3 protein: CASSDPGTLETQYF

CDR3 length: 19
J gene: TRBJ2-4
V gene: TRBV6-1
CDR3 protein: CASSEEASGRTSAQNVQYF

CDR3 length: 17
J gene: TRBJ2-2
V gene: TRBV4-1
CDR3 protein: CASIQVDMGFPTRELFF

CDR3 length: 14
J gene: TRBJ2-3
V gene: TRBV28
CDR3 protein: CARSFVDYTDTQYF

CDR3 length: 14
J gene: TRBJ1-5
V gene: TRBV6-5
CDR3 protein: CVSSRRQGNRPQHF

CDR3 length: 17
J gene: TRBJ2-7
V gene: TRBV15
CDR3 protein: CATSSHLRDSFSYEQYF

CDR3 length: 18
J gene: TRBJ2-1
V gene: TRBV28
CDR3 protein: CASSRTFGSGSSYNEQFF

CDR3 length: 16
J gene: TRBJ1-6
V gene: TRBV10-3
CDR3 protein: CAISESNKGPGSPLHF

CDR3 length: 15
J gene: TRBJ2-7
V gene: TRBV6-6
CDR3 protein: CASRQERSGDYEQYF

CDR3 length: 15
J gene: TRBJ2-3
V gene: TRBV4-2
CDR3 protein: CASSLFGGRVDTQYF

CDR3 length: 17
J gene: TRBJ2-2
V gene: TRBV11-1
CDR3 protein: CANSARPFLVNTGGPFF

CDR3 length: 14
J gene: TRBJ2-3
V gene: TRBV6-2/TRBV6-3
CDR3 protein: CVSQAGETTDTQYF

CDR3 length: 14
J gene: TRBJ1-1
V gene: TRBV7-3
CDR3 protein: CASSLIPGNTEAFF

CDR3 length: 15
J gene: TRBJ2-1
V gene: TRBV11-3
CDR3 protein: CASSMVGAARGEQFF

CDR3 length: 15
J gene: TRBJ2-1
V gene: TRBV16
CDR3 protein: CASGQLGGLPTEQFF

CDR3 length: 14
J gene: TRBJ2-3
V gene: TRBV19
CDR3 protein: CATTTSGSTDTQYF

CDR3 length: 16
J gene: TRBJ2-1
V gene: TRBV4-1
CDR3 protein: CASSQDVGREPNEQFF

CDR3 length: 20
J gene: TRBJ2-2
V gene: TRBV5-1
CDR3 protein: CASSPGAVPGQGAMTGELFF

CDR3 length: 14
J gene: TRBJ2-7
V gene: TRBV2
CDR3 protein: CASTADGVRYEQYF

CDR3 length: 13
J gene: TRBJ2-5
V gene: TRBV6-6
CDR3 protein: CASIRGYQETQYF